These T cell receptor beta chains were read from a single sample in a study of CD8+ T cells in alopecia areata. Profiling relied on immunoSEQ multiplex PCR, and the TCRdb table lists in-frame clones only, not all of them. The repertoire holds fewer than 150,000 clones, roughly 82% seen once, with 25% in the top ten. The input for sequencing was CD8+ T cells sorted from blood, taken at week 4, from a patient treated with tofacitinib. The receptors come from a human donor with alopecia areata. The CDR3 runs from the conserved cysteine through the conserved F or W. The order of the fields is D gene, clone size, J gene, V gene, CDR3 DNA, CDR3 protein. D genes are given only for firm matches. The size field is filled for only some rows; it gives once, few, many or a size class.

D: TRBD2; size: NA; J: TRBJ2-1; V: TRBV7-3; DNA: TGTGCCAGCAGCTTACTAGCGGGGGCATACAATGAGCAGTTCTTC; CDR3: CASSLLAGAYNEQFF
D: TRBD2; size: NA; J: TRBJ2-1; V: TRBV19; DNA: TGTGCCAGTAGTATGAGCGCGGCGGGGGTCTACAATGAGCAGTTCTTC; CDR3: CASSMSAAGVYNEQFF
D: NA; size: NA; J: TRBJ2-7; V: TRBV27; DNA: TGTGCCAGCAGTTTAACCCAGGCAGCGGCAACCTACGAGCAGTACTTC; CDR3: CASSLTQAAATYEQYF
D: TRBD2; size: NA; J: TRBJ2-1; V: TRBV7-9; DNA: TGTGCCAGCAGCTGGCTAGCGGGGGCCTACAATGAGCAGTTCTTC; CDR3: CASSWLAGAYNEQFF
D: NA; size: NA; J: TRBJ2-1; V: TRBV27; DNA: TGTGCCAGCACCCAAGAGGGGGGGAGCTCCTACAATGAGCAGTTCTTC; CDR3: CASTQEGGSSYNEQFF
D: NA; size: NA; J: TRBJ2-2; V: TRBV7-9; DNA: TGTGCCAGCAGCTTAGGGTTCCACATCGGGGAGCTGTTTTTT; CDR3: CASSLGFHIGELFF
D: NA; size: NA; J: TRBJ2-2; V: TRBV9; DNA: TGTGCCAGCAGCGTAGAGATTGACGGGGAGCTGTTTTTT; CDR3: CASSVEIDGELFF
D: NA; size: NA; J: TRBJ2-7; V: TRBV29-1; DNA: TGCAGCGTTAGAGGGGGTTTTTCCTACGAGCAGTACTTC; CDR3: CSVRGGFSYEQYF
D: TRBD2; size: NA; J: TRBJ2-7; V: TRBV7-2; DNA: TGTGCCAGCAGCTTCTCCACGCTAGCGGGGAGACGATACGAGCAGTACTTC; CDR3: CASSFSTLAGRRYEQYF
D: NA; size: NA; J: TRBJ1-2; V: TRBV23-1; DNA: TGCGCCAGCAGCCAAAGGGGGGCGCCGGGCTACACCTTC; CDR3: CASSQRGAPGYTF
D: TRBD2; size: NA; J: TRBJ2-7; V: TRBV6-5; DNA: TGTGCCAGCAGTAAGTCCGGGACTAGCGGCTACGAGCAGTACTTC; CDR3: CASSKSGTSGYEQYF
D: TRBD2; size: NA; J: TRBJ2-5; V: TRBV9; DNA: TGTGCCAGCACCCCTAGCGGGGGGGCCCGGGAGACCCAGTACTTC; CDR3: CASTPSGGARETQYF
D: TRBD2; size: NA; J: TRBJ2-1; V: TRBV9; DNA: TGTGCCAGCAGCGTAGGTGGTAGCGGGGGGGCCAGGTATGAGCAGTTCTTC; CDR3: CASSVGGSGGARYEQFF
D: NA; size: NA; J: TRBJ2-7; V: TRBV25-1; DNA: TGTGCCAGCAGTGGGTTCACAGGAGGAGCCTACGAGCAGTACTTC; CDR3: CASSGFTGGAYEQYF
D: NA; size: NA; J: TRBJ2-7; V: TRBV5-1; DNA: TGCGCCAGCAGGTGGGGGGCCTCCTACGAGCAGTACTTC; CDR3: CASRWGASYEQYF
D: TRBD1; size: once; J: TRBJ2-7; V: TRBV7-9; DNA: TGTGCCACGTCAACCCGGGACAGGGGGTCCTACGAGCAGTACTTC; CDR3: CATSTRDRGSYEQYF
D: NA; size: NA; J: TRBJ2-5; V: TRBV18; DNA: TGTGCCAGCTCACCAACCCAGCCTCAAGAGACCCAGTACTTC; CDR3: CASSPTQPQETQYF
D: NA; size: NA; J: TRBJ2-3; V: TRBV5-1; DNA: TGCGCCAGCAGCTTCCGGACGGCCACAGATACGCAGTATTTT; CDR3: CASSFRTATDTQYF
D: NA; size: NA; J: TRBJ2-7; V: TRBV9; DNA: TGTGCCAGCAGCGCCACAACAGGGAGAGGGAACGAGCAGTACTTC; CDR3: CASSATTGRGNEQYF
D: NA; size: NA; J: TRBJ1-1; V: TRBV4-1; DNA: TGCGCCAGCAGCCAAGAAGGGACGAACACTGAAGCTTTCTTT; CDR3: CASSQEGTNTEAFF
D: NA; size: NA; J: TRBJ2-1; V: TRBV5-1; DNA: TGCGCCAGCAGCTCGACTAGTCCCAATGAGCAGTTCTTC; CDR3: CASSSTSPNEQFF
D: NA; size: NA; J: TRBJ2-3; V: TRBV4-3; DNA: TGCGCCAGCAGCCAGGACCAGGGGCCGGCTAGCACAGATACGCAGTATTTT; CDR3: CASSQDQGPASTDTQYF
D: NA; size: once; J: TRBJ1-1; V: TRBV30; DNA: TGTGCCTGGGAGGGACACCTGAACACTGAAGCTTTCTTT; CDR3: CAWEGHLNTEAFF
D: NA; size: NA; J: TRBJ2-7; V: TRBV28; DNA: TGTGCCAGCAGTTTCCCCACAGGGACCGAGCAGTACTTC; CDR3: CASSFPTGTEQYF
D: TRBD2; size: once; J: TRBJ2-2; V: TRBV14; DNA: TGTGCCAGCAGCCCGATTTCCGGGACTAGCTCATGGTTCGCGAACACCGGGGAGCTGTTTTTT; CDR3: CASSPISGTSSWFANTGELFF
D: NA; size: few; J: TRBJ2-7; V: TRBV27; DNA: TGTGCCAGCAGTTTATCTTCAGGGGAGGCCTACGAGCAGTACTTC; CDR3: CASSLSSGEAYEQYF
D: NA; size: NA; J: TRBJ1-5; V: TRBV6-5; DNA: TGTGCCAGCAGTTACGGACGAAATCAGCCCCAGCATTTT; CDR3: CASSYGRNQPQHF
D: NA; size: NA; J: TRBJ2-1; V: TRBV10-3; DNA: TGTGCCATCAGTGACAGGTCAGACCTCTACAATGAGCAGTTCTTC; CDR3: CAISDRSDLYNEQFF
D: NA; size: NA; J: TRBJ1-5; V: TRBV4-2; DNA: TGTGCCAGCAGCCAAGATGTTACCAGCCGGGATCAGCCCCAGCATTTT; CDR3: CASSQDVTSRDQPQHF
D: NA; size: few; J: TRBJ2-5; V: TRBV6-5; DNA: TGTGCCAGCAGTCTCAGGGGACAGACCCAGTACTTC; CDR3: CASSLRGQTQYF
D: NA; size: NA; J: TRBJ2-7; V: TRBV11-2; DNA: TGTGCCAGCAGCTTAGGGGGATCCTACGAGCAGTACTTC; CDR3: CASSLGGSYEQYF
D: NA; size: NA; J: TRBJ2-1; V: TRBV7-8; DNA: TGTGCCAGCAGCCTCCTGGCGGGGTACCTTATCAATGAGCAGTTCTTC; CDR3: CASSLLAGYLINEQFF
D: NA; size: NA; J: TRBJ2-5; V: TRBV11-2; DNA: TGTGCCAGCAGCTTAGAGTTTTGGGGGGCCGAGGAGACCCAGTACTTC; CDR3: CASSLEFWGAEETQYF
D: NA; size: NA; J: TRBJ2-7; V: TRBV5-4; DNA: TGTGCCAGCAGCTATTGGGACGCAACCTACGAGCAGTACTTC; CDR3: CASSYWDATYEQYF
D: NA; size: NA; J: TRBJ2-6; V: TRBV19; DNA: TGTGCCAGTAGTGGCTACATAGCTGGGGCCAACGTCCTGACTTTC; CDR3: CASSGYIAGANVLTF
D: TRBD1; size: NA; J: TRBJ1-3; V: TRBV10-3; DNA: TGTGCCATCAGTGTCGGACAGGGATCGCTGGACACCATATATTTT; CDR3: CAISVGQGSLDTIYF
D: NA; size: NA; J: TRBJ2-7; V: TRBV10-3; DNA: TGTGCCATCAGTACCCTCGGAAGGGAAGAAGCCTACGAGCAGTACTTC; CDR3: CAISTLGREEAYEQYF
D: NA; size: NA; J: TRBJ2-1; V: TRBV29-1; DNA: TGCAGCGTTGAAGAAAGGGCGAATGAGCAGTTCTTC; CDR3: CSVEERANEQFF
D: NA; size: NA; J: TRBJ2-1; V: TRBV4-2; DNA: TGTGCCAGCACCACTAGAGGGAGTGAGCAGTTCTTC; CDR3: CASTTRGSEQFF
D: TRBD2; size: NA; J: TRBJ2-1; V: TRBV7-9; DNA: TGTGCCAGCAGCTTACTAGCGGACTCCTACAATGAGCAGTTCTTC; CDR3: CASSLLADSYNEQFF
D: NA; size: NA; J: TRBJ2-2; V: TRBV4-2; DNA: TGTGCCAGCAGCCAAGACTACCGGAGCACCGGGGAGCTGTTTTTT; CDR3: CASSQDYRSTGELFF